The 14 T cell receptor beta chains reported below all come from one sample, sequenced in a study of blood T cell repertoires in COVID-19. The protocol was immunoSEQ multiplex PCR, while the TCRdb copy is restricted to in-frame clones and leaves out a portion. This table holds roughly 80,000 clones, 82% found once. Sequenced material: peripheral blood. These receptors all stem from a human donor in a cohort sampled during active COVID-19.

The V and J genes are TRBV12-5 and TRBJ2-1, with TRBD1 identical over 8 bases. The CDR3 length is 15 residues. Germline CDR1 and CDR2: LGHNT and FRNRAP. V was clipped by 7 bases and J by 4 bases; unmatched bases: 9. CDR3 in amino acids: CASAPDRDLYNEQFF. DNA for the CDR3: TGTGCTAGTGCCCCGGACAGGGACCTATACAATGAGCAGTTCTTC.

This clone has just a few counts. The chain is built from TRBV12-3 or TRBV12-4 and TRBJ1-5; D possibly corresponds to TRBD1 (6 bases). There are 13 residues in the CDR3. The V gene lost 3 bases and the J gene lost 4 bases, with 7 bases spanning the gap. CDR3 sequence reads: CASSFRGNQPQHF. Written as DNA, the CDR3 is TGTGCCAGCAGTTTCAGGGGTAATCAGCCCCAGCATTTT.

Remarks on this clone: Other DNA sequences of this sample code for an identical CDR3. The CDR3 sequence is CASSLGQGSNQPQHF. For the CDR3, the DNA is TGCGCCAGCAGCCTGGGACAGGGAAGCAATCAGCCCCAGCATTTT. The chain recombines TRBV5-1 with TRBJ1-5, with 9 positions matching TRBD1. CDR1 is SGHRS and CDR2 is YFSETQ in the germline V gene. The CDR3 is 15 amino acids. J was trimmed by 1 base and V by 4 bases; bases with no gene match: 3.

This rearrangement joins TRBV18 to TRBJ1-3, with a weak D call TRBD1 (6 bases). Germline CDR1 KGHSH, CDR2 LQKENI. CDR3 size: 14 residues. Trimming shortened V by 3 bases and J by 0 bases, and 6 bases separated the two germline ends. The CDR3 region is CASSPDSSGNTIYF. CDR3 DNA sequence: TGTGCCAGCTCACCGGACAGCTCTGGAAACACCATATATTTT.

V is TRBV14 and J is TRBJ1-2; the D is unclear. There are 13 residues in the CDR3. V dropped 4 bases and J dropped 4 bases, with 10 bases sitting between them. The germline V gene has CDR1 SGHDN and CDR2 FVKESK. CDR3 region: CASSPSPGYGYTF. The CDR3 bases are TGTGCCAGCAGCCCGTCCCCGGGCTATGGCTACACCTTC.

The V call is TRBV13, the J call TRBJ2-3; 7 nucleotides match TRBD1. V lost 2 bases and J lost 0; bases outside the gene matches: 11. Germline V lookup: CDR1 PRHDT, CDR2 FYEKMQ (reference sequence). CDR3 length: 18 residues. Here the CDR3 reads CASSLRRTGPPSTDTQYF. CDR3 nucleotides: TGTGCCAGCAGCTTAAGGAGGACAGGTCCCCCTAGCACAGATACGCAGTATTTT.

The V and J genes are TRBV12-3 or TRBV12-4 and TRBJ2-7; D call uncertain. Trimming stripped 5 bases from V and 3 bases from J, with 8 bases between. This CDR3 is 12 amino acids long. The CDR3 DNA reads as TGTGCCAGCAGTCAAAGCGTCTACGAGCAGTACTTC. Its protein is CASSQSVYEQYF.

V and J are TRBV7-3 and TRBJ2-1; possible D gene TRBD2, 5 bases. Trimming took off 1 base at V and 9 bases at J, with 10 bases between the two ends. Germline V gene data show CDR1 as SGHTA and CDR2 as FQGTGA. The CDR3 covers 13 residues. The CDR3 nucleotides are TGTGCCAGCAGCTTAAACCAAGGGAGTGAGCAGTTCTTC. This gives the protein CASSLNQGSEQFF.

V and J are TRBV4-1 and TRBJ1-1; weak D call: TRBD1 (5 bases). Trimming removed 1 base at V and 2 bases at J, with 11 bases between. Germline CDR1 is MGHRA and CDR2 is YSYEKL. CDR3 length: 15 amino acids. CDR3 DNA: TGCGCCAGCAGCCAAGTGGGGCGGAGAAACACTGAAGCTTTCTTT. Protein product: CASSQVGRRNTEAFF.

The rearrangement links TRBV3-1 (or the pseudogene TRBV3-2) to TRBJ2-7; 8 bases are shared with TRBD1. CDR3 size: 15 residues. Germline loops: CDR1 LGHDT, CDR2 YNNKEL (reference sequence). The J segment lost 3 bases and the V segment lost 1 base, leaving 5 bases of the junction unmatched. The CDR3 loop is CASSQAGTGFYEQYF. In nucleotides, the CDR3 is TGTGCCAGCAGCCAAGCGGGGACAGGCTTCTACGAGCAGTACTTC.

The CDR3 loop is CASASQASGINTQYF. CDR3 nucleotide sequence: TGTGCCAGCGCTTCCCAGGCTAGCGGGATAAATACGCAGTATTTT. The chain couples TRBV2 to TRBJ2-3; 9 bases are a match to TRBD2. The V gene end was trimmed by 8 bases and the J gene end by 7 bases; junction bases not matched to a gene: 13. The germline V gene has CDR1 SNHLY and CDR2 FYNNEI. This CDR3 has 15 residues. Variable domain in full (rest from reference TRBV2 and TRBJ2-3): EPEVTQTPSHQVTQMGQEVILRCVPISNHLYFYWYRQILGQKVEFLVSFYNNEISEKSEIFDDQFSVERPDGSNFTLKIRSTKLEDSAMYFCASASQASGINTQYFGPGTRLTVL.

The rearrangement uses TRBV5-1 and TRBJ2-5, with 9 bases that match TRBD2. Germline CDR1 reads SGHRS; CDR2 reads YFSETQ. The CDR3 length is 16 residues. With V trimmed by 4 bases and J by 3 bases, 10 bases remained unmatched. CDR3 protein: CASSGAGGPKKETQYF. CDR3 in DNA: TGCGCCAGCAGCGGCGCGGGGGGGCCAAAAAAAGAGACCCAGTACTTC.

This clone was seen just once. Here the CDR3 reads CASSPNRNTEAFF. In DNA, the CDR3 is TGTGCCAGCAGCCCAAACAGGAACACTGAAGCTTTCTTT. This rearrangement joins TRBV7-3 to TRBJ1-1; D gene uncertain. The germline CDR1 and CDR2 sequences are SGHTA and FQGTGA. The CDR3 is 13 residues long. With 5 bases removed from V and 1 base from J, the gap between germline ends came to 8 bases.

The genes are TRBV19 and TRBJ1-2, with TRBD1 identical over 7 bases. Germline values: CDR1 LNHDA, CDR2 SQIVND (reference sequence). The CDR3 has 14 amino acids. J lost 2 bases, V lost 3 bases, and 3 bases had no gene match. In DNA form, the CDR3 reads TGTGCCAGTAGTATGTGGGACAGAAACTATGGCTACACCTTC. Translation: CASSMWDRNYGYTF.